These T cell receptor beta chains were read from a single sample in a study of CD8 T cells in Susac syndrome. TCRdb used MiXCR to reprocess the immunoSEQ multiplex PCR reads, holding one entry per CDR3 protein. The sample contains about 76,000 distinct CDR3 sequences, 91% of which appear only once. Sequenced material: CD8+ T cells from PBMCs. All receptors come from a human donor with multiple sclerosis. Both conserved end residues are part of each CDR3. D genes are given only for firm matches. The size field is filled for only some rows; it gives once, few, many or a size class.

length	V	D	size	J	CDR3	DNA
13	TRBV20-1	-	once	TRBJ2-7	CSASIGSAYEQYF	TGCAGTGCTAGTATCGGTAGCGCGTACGAGCAGTACTTC
15	TRBV4-2	-	-	TRBJ2-7	CASSQGVLVGYEQYF	TGTGCCAGCAGCCAGGGGGTCCTCGTTGGGTACGAGCAGTACTTC
15	TRBV9	TRBD1	-	TRBJ2-5	CASSVLGQGAETQYF	TGTGCCAGCAGCGTACTTGGACAGGGGGCAGAGACCCAGTACTTC
14	TRBV27	-	-	TRBJ1-6	CASSSGFYNSPLHF	TGTGCCAGCAGTTCAGGGTTCTATAATTCACCCCTCCACTTT
15	TRBV4-3	TRBD2	-	TRBJ2-1	CASSQVATSGYEQFF	TGCGCCAGCAGCCAAGTTGCGACTAGCGGGTATGAGCAGTTCTTC
13	TRBV12-3/TRBV12-4	-	-	TRBJ2-2	CASSLEAGGELFF	TGTGCCAGCAGTTTAGAAGCGGGCGGGGAGCTGTTTTTT
21	TRBV4-1	TRBD2	-	TRBJ2-1	CASSPLGASGGPLGSYNEQFF	TGCGCCAGCAGCCCCCTCGGGGCTAGCGGGGGGCCCTTGGGGTCCTACAATGAGCAGTTCTTC
13	TRBV5-1	-	-	TRBJ2-3	CASSLRPTDTQYF	TGCGCCAGCAGCTTGCGCCCCACAGATACGCAGTATTTT
15	TRBV10-3	TRBD2	-	TRBJ2-1	CAISRAGDSYNEQFF	TGTGCCATCAGTCGGGCGGGGGACTCCTACAATGAGCAGTTCTTC
13	TRBV25-1	-	once	TRBJ2-7	CASSEFAPYERYF	TGTGCCAGCAGTGAATTTGCCCCCTACGAGCGGTACTTC
13	TRBV12-3/TRBV12-4	TRBD2	-	TRBJ2-5	CASTTGGVETQYF	TGTGCCAGCACCACGGGGGGGGTGGAGACCCAGTACTTC
15	TRBV15	TRBD1	-	TRBJ1-1	CATSSATGERTEAFF	TGTGCCACCAGCAGTGCCACAGGGGAGAGGACTGAAGCTTTCTTT
14	TRBV13	-	-	TRBJ2-7	CASSFWRDSYEQYF	TGTGCCAGCAGCTTTTGGCGGGACTCCTACGAGCAGTACTTC
13	TRBV3-1	-	-	TRBJ2-7	CASSQDLDYEQYF	TGTGCCAGCAGCCAAGACCTAGACTACGAGCAGTACTTC
14	TRBV9	TRBD2	-	TRBJ2-7	CASSVGLAAGEQYF	TGTGCCAGCAGCGTAGGTCTAGCGGCGGGGGAGCAGTACTTC
13	TRBV15	-	-	TRBJ2-3	CATSLEARDTQYF	TGTGCCACCAGCCTCGAGGCAAGAGATACGCAGTATTTT
13	TRBV6-5	-	-	TRBJ1-1	CASSYGQNTEAFF	TGTGCCAGCAGTTACGGACAGAACACTGAAGCTTTCTTT
14	TRBV25-1	TRBD1	once	TRBJ1-2	CASSDGDRVSGYTF	TGTGCCAGCAGTGACGGGGACAGGGTGTCGGGCTACACCTTC
14	TRBV20-1	TRBD1	-	TRBJ2-7	CSARGTGGLYEQYF	TGCAGTGCTAGAGGGACAGGGGGCTTGTACGAGCAGTACTTC
17	TRBV19	-	-	TRBJ2-5	CASSSNVPGQGIETQYF	TGTGCCAGTAGTAGTAACGTCCCGGGACAAGGAATAGAGACCCAGTACTTC
16	TRBV4-1	TRBD2	-	TRBJ2-7	CASSQGGLAGGDEQYF	TGCGCCAGCAGCCAAGGCGGACTAGCGGGGGGGGACGAGCAGTACTTC
18	TRBV7-9	TRBD2	once	TRBJ2-2	CASSGSGVRPYNTGELFF	TGTGCCAGCAGCGGGAGCGGGGTTCGCCCTTATAACACCGGGGAGCTGTTTTTT
18	TRBV28	TRBD1	once	TRBJ2-2	CASGTAWLNSANTGELFF	TGTGCCAGCGGGACAGCCTGGTTAAACTCCGCGAACACCGGGGAGCTGTTTTTT
16	TRBV6-1	-	-	TRBJ2-3	CASSEAQGSSTDTQYF	TGTGCCAGCAGTGAAGCTCAGGGTAGCAGCACAGATACGCAGTATTTT
14	TRBV30	TRBD1	once	TRBJ2-7	CAWSVGQGAYEQYF	TGTGCCTGGAGTGTGGGACAGGGGGCCTACGAGCAGTACTTC
14	TRBV5-6	-	-	TRBJ2-7	CASSLEGPIYEQYF	TGTGCCAGCAGCTTGGAGGGACCTATCTACGAGCAGTACTTC
16	TRBV19	TRBD2	-	TRBJ2-1	CASRAGGGGGYNEQFF	TGTGCCAGTAGGGCTGGTGGCGGGGGTGGCTACAATGAGCAGTTCTTC
11	TRBV11-2	-	-	TRBJ2-1	CASSRAYEQFF	TGTGCCAGCAGCCGTGCATATGAGCAGTTCTTC
15	TRBV7-9	TRBD1	-	TRBJ2-1	CASSYRDRGHNEQFF	TGTGCCAGCAGCTACCGGGACAGGGGACACAATGAGCAGTTCTTC
13	TRBV28	-	once	TRBJ1-5	CASRWQKNQPQHF	TGTGCCAGCAGATGGCAGAAGAATCAGCCCCAGCATTTT
17	TRBV7-4	TRBD1	-	TRBJ1-1	CASSYKPTGGQGTEAFF	TGTGCCAGCAGCTATAAGCCCACAGGGGGCCAGGGGACTGAAGCTTTCTTT
14	TRBV6-5	TRBD2	-	TRBJ2-7	CASSSTTSPYEQYF	TGTGCCAGCAGTTCCACGACTAGCCCCTACGAGCAGTACTTC
15	TRBV7-9	-	-	TRBJ2-5	CASSRLSSRRETQYF	TGTGCCAGCAGCCGATTATCTTCTAGGAGGGAGACCCAGTACTTC
13	TRBV20-1	-	few	TRBJ2-7	CSARDYHSYEQYF	TGCAGTGCTAGGGACTACCACTCCTACGAGCAGTACTTC